This TCR beta chain was observed in a study of T cell responses to AZD1222 COVID-19 vaccine. General study points: Reportedly, close to half of spike-specific TCRs are directed against unmutated variant regions. Distributed over spike, vaccine-associated CD4 TCRs predominated at 160-218 and 743-854.

Of note for this clone: Antigen specificity is unknown.

V shed 7 bases and J shed 8 bases, with 15 bases lying between them. Germline CDR1 is LNHDA and CDR2 is SQIVND (reference sequence). This CDR3 contains 14 residues. Repertoires were generated with immunoSEQ multiplex PCR, while TCRdb's copy carries only in-frame clones and drops some. In the table there are 95,000 to 150,000 clones, 88% of which are singletons. This TCR was recovered from an adult in good health. The sample in question was peripheral blood, obtained on day 0 of AZD1222 vaccination. The chain has TRBV19 and TRBJ1-6; the D gene is possibly TRBD1 (5 bases). The DNA of the CDR3 is TGTGCCAGTATGGGGACGAAAGGTCATTCACCCCTCCACTTT. Amino acids: CASMGTKGHSPLHF. The full variable domain, in which reference TRBV19 and TRBJ1-6 provide the parts outside the CDR3, is DGGITQSPKYLFRKEGQNVTLSCEQNLNHDAMYWYRQDPGQGLRLIYYSQIVNDFQKGDIAEGYSVSREKKESFPLTVTSAQKNPTAFYLCASMGTKGHSPLHFGNGTRLTVT.